Below, 3 T cell receptor beta chains from the same sample are listed, as sequenced in a study of T cells in Graves' hyperthyroidism and ophthalmopathy. The investigators amplified TCR beta CDR3 regions from RNA transcripts. HTBI primers were the set used in a first-round RT-PCR of the TCR CDR3. TCRdb re-derived calls from the multiplex PCR reads in MiXCR, one entry per CDR3 protein. Here the sample spans more than 50,000 distinct CDR3 sequences, around 50% being singletons. The sample was blood. The receptors were sampled from a woman in her sixties with Graves' ophthalmopathy.

This clonotype was seen repeatedly, ten times or more. The chain recombines TRBV28 with TRBJ2-7, with 7 positions matching TRBD2. Germline CDR1 is MDHEN and CDR2 is SYDVKM. This CDR3 contains 16 residues. The V segment lost 5 bases and the J segment 3 bases; nucleotides outside the gene matches: 13. In DNA, the CDR3 is TGTGCCAGCAGTAAACCGGGACTAAAGACCCACTACGAGCAGTACTTC. Protein product: CASSKPGLKTHYEQYF.

In this sample, this clonotype turned up many times. The V and J genes are TRBV4-1 and TRBJ2-1; 15 positions agree with TRBD2. The germline CDR1 and CDR2 sequences are MGHRA and YSYEKL. There are 16 residues in the CDR3. V gave up 2 bases and J gave up 10 bases; unmatched junction bases: 6. The CDR3 bases are TGCGCCAGCAGCCAAAAGGGACTAGCGGGAGGTGGCGAGCAGTTCTTC. This sequence encodes CASSQKGLAGGGEQFF.

This chain connects TRBV10-3 to TRBJ2-1; possibly TRBD1 for D (6 bases). Germline V lookup: CDR1 ENHRY, CDR2 SYGVKD. V was pared by 4 bases and J by 5 bases, with 12 bases between. This CDR3 comprises 14 residues. The CDR3 DNA reads TGTGCCATCAGTGGGACGGACAGCGACAATGAGCAGTTCTTC. Encoded protein: CAISGTDSDNEQFF.